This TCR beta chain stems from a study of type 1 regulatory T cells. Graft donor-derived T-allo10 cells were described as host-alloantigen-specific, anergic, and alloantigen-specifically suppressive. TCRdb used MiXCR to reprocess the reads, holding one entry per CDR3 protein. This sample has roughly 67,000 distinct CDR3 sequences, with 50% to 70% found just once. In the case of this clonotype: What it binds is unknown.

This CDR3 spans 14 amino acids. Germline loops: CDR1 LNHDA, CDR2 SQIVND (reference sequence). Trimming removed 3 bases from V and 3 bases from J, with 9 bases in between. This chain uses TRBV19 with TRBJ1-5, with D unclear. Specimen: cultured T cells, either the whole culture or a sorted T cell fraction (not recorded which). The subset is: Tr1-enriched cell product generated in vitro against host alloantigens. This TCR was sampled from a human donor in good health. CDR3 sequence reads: CASSMGGFNQPQHF. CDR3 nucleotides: TGTGCCAGTAGTATGGGAGGGTTCAATCAGCCCCAGCATTTT.